Listed below are T cell receptor beta chains from one sample, sequenced in a study of cytomegalovirus exposure and HLA in healthy donors. Assay used: immunoSEQ multiplex PCR; TCRdb lists only in-frame clones, some missing. The data hold around 170,000 clones, with over 80% observed a single time. Sequenced input: PBMCs. These receptors were taken from a man between 40 and 49 years old in good health and CMV-seronegative. CDR3s leave out the opening cysteine and the closing phenylalanine or tryptophan. The order of the fields is clone size, J gene, V gene, CDR3 protein. For some rows the clone size is stated as once, few or many, or as a class when expanded; others skip it.

abundance: NA
j_gene: TRBJ2-1
v_gene: TRBV11-3
CDR3aa: ASSLDIAGGPQNEQF

abundance: once
j_gene: TRBJ1-6
v_gene: TRBV4-1
CDR3aa: ASSQDLMDRRSYNSPLH

abundance: NA
j_gene: TRBJ1-2
v_gene: TRBV7-2
CDR3aa: ASSLAAGNYGYT

abundance: NA
j_gene: TRBJ1-4
v_gene: TRBV18
CDR3aa: ASSALQGDNEKLF

abundance: NA
j_gene: TRBJ2-7
v_gene: TRBV11-3
CDR3aa: ASSLGGTGGLEEQY

abundance: NA
j_gene: TRBJ1-3
v_gene: TRBV28
CDR3aa: ASRLTAGNTIY

abundance: NA
j_gene: TRBJ2-7
v_gene: TRBV11-3
CDR3aa: ASSLEQTSEQY

abundance: NA
j_gene: TRBJ2-3
v_gene: TRBV20-1
CDR3aa: SASHDTQY

abundance: NA
j_gene: TRBJ1-1
v_gene: TRBV18
CDR3aa: ASSPRREAGTEAF

abundance: NA
j_gene: TRBJ1-5
v_gene: TRBV18
CDR3aa: ASSQGQNQPQH

abundance: NA
j_gene: TRBJ1-2
v_gene: TRBV6-5
CDR3aa: ASSPREGRGPGYT

abundance: once
j_gene: TRBJ2-2
v_gene: TRBV4-3
CDR3aa: ASRQGRVTGELF

abundance: NA
j_gene: TRBJ2-7
v_gene: TRBV7-9
CDR3aa: ASSVLRDRAYEQY

abundance: NA
j_gene: TRBJ1-6
v_gene: TRBV28
CDR3aa: ASSLWTGDSPLH

abundance: NA
j_gene: TRBJ1-2
v_gene: TRBV29-1
CDR3aa: SVEDRTLYGYT

abundance: NA
j_gene: TRBJ1-5
v_gene: TRBV19
CDR3aa: ASLPKTSGNQPQH

abundance: few
j_gene: TRBJ2-1
v_gene: TRBV7-2
CDR3aa: ASRLAGTKVDEQF

abundance: NA
j_gene: TRBJ1-2
v_gene: TRBV5-1
CDR3aa: ASRPAGTGGDYGYT

abundance: NA
j_gene: TRBJ2-1
v_gene: TRBV28
CDR3aa: ASSLYGVGTYNEQF

abundance: NA
j_gene: TRBJ1-2
v_gene: TRBV6-5
CDR3aa: ASSSWTSNNYGYT

abundance: NA
j_gene: TRBJ2-1
v_gene: TRBV10-3
CDR3aa: AISESGDRDIQAGGNYNEQF

abundance: once
j_gene: TRBJ2-7
v_gene: TRBV5-5
CDR3aa: ASSLAGTGTYEQY

abundance: NA
j_gene: TRBJ1-2
v_gene: TRBV4-3
CDR3aa: ASSQALGGAGWGYT

abundance: few
j_gene: TRBJ2-3
v_gene: TRBV4-1
CDR3aa: ASSQSRLAGYPLSTDTQY

abundance: NA
j_gene: TRBJ1-1
v_gene: TRBV30
CDR3aa: AWSNNRGTEAF

abundance: once
j_gene: TRBJ1-1
v_gene: TRBV19
CDR3aa: ASTHSDRAGPMNTEAF

abundance: NA
j_gene: TRBJ1-2
v_gene: TRBV2
CDR3aa: ASSDPGGYT

abundance: NA
j_gene: TRBJ2-7
v_gene: TRBV4-3
CDR3aa: ASSRTGGRDEQY

abundance: NA
j_gene: TRBJ2-1
v_gene: TRBV19
CDR3aa: ASRIGRQGAPNEQF

abundance: NA
j_gene: TRBJ1-1
v_gene: TRBV6-5
CDR3aa: ASSSHRGWKTEAF

abundance: NA
j_gene: TRBJ1-3
v_gene: TRBV5-8
CDR3aa: ASSPGQGLSGNTIY

abundance: NA
j_gene: TRBJ2-3
v_gene: TRBV7-2
CDR3aa: ASSIDIISDTQY

abundance: NA
j_gene: TRBJ1-2
v_gene: TRBV2
CDR3aa: ASGPGLRGGTGYT

abundance: NA
j_gene: TRBJ1-1
v_gene: TRBV6-5
CDR3aa: ASSYSASGARTEAF

abundance: NA
j_gene: TRBJ2-1
v_gene: TRBV18
CDR3aa: ASSPPGTSGSYNEQF

abundance: NA
j_gene: TRBJ2-7
v_gene: TRBV4-3
CDR3aa: ASSQDRQAYYEQY

abundance: NA
j_gene: TRBJ1-1
v_gene: TRBV7-2
CDR3aa: ASSLQQQNTEAF

abundance: NA
j_gene: TRBJ2-1
v_gene: TRBV4-1
CDR3aa: ASSQDLGVAGEAEQF

abundance: NA
j_gene: TRBJ2-3
v_gene: TRBV29-1
CDR3aa: SATHRTSGRVGTDTQY

abundance: NA
j_gene: TRBJ2-3
v_gene: TRBV4-1
CDR3aa: ASSQGRGGASGRKLDTQY

abundance: NA
j_gene: TRBJ2-3
v_gene: TRBV7-6
CDR3aa: ASSLGGLAGGPKDTQY

abundance: NA
j_gene: TRBJ2-7
v_gene: TRBV7-2
CDR3aa: ASSIYLPSGGGYEQY

abundance: NA
j_gene: TRBJ2-7
v_gene: TRBV18
CDR3aa: ASSPGTGADEQY

abundance: NA
j_gene: TRBJ2-3
v_gene: TRBV30
CDR3aa: AWTLNRGDTQY

abundance: NA
j_gene: TRBJ2-3
v_gene: TRBV6-6
CDR3aa: ASRGTSGYTDTQY

abundance: NA
j_gene: TRBJ2-3
v_gene: TRBV7-9
CDR3aa: ASSFTSGLTDTQY

abundance: NA
j_gene: TRBJ2-2
v_gene: TRBV30
CDR3aa: AWTLPGQGLFGELF

abundance: NA
j_gene: TRBJ2-5
v_gene: TRBV5-1
CDR3aa: ASSLEGFARETQY

abundance: NA
j_gene: TRBJ1-1
v_gene: TRBV7-3
CDR3aa: ASSLTGTGGTEAF

abundance: NA
j_gene: TRBJ2-5
v_gene: TRBV4-1
CDR3aa: ASSPRDRGGTTQY

abundance: NA
j_gene: TRBJ1-5
v_gene: TRBV30
CDR3aa: AWSVQGSQPQH

abundance: NA
j_gene: TRBJ1-1
v_gene: TRBV6-5
CDR3aa: ASKKSTGLGTEAF

abundance: NA
j_gene: TRBJ1-4
v_gene: TRBV18
CDR3aa: ASSPFDGQTNEKLF

abundance: NA
j_gene: TRBJ1-3
v_gene: TRBV4-3
CDR3aa: ASSQREGAPGNTIY

abundance: NA
j_gene: TRBJ1-1
v_gene: TRBV7-9
CDR3aa: ASSLVGNTEAF